This TCR beta chain was sequenced for a study of a mutant IDH1 vaccine in newly diagnosed glioma. Study overall: Patients got radiotherapy, temozolomide, or both beforehand, and most got both. General study results and limits: Changes to the top peripheral T cell clonotypes appeared unrelated to pseudoprogression.

Remarks on this clone: Its antigen is currently unknown.

The CDR3 is 18 residues long. Germline CDR1 is LGHNT and CDR2 is FRNRAP. The V gene end was trimmed by 2 bases and the J gene end by 1 base; junction bases not matched to a gene: 8. As for time point: week 47, end of study. Topical imiquimod was applied with each vaccine dose, which held 300 ug of mutant IDH1 20-mer peptide. TCRdb's table, derived via immunoSEQ multiplex PCR, lists solely in-frame clones and lacks some. The sample records about 84,000 clones, approximately 75% being singletons. The sequencing used PBMCs, collected from a glioma patient whose treatment included an IDH1 peptide vaccine. This TCR was sampled from a man aged 40-49 years with glioma. The genes are TRBV12-5 and TRBJ1-6, with 7 positions matching TRBD1. In nucleotides, the CDR3 is TGTGCTAGTGGTTTGATTAGAGCAGGGGGTTCCTATAATTCACCCCTCCACTTT. This codes for CASGLIRAGGSYNSPLHF. Together with reference TRBV12-5 and TRBJ1-6, the CDR3 gives the full variable domain: DARVTQTPRHKVTEMGQEVTMRCQPILGHNTVFWYRQTMMQGLELLAYFRNRAPLDDSGMPKDRFSAEMPDATLATLKIQPSEPRDSAVYFCASGLIRAGGSYNSPLHFGNGTRLTVT.